One sample yielded the 22 T cell receptor beta chains listed below, sequenced in a study of T cell responses to AZD1222 COVID-19 vaccine (dated by TCRdb to the early 2020s). The library came from the immunoSEQ multiplex PCR assay. Held by TCRdb, this immuneACCESS table contains in-frame sequences only and omits some clones. Under half of the omission traces to an unresolved V gene where checked; the cause of the rest is unknown. The table for this sample lists 95,000 to 110,000 clones; about 90% of them were counted only once. The ten largest clones capture around 4.8% of the sample. The sample's time point, from its label and the paper: baseline before first vaccination. The sample in question was peripheral blood, obtained on day 0 of AZD1222 vaccination. The receptor set was obtained from an adult in good health.

The chain carries TRBV3-1 (or the pseudogene TRBV3-2) and TRBJ2-1; perhaps TRBD2 as D (5 bases). Germline CDR1 is LGHDT and CDR2 is YNNKEL (reference sequence). This CDR3 has 17 amino acids. With 1 base removed from V and 1 base from J, the gap between germline ends came to 14 bases. The CDR3, as DNA: TGTGCCAGCAGCCAAGTTCTCCCAGCGGCTTCCTACAATGAGCAGTTCTTC. Its protein is CASSQVLPAASYNEQFF.

The chain is built from TRBV6-1 and TRBJ2-3; unclear D gene. Looked up from germline, CDR1 is MNHNS and CDR2 is SASEGT. V lost 1 base, J lost 4 bases, and 9 bases lay in between. CDR3 size: 14 residues. CDR3 sequence reads: CASSEGGNADTQYF. CDR3 sequence (DNA): TGTGCCAGCAGTGAAGGTGGCAATGCAGATACGCAGTATTTT.

The CDR3 DNA follows: TGTGCCAGCAGCTTAGATCTTGTTGGGACAGGGCACACCGGGGAGCTGTTTTTT. As protein: CASSLDLVGTGHTGELFF. The rearrangement uses TRBV11-3 and TRBJ2-2; 9 bases line up with TRBD1. CDR3 length: 18 amino acids. The J segment lost 3 bases and the V segment lost 0 bases, leaving 8 bases of the junction unmatched. Per the germline V gene, CDR1 is SGHNT and CDR2 is YENEEA.

The chain links TRBV30 to TRBJ1-2, with D possibly matching TRBD1 (6 bases). This CDR3 has 13 amino acids. Germline V CDR1 and CDR2: GTSNPN, SVGIG (reference sequence). The V gene lost 3 bases and the J gene lost 4 bases, with 12 bases spanning the gap. The CDR3: CAWRYRGAYGYTF. CDR3 DNA: TGTGCCTGGAGGTATAGGGGGGCCTATGGCTACACCTTC.

This chain uses TRBV5-6 with TRBJ1-5, with TRBD1 identical over 8 bases. Trimming took 1 base from V and 2 from J; bases not matched to a gene: 8. The CDR3 length is 17 residues. Germline CDR1 is SGHDT and CDR2 is YYEEEE. CDR3 bases: TGTGCCAGCAGCTTGTTCCAGGGGGCTATAGGCAATCAGCCCCAGCATTTT. It codes for CASSLFQGAIGNQPQHF.

V and J are TRBV29-1 and TRBJ1-4, with 7 bases identical to TRBD1. The CDR3 has 15 residues. Germline V CDR1 and CDR2: SQVTM, ANQGSEA. The V gene end was trimmed by 5 bases and the J gene end by 0 bases; junction bases not matched to a gene: 6. CDR3 loop: CSVQRQGSTNEKLFF. The DNA for the CDR3 is TGCAGCGTTCAGAGACAGGGTTCAACTAATGAAAAACTGTTTTTT.

The chain recombines TRBV19 with TRBJ2-7; D gene unclear. This CDR3 has 14 amino acids. The germline V gene has CDR1 LNHDA and CDR2 SQIVND (reference sequence). V dropped 3 bases and J dropped 0 bases, with 9 bases sitting between them. DNA of the CDR3: TGTGCCAGTAGTATGTGGAAGAGCTCCTACGAGCAGTACTTC. Translating it yields CASSMWKSSYEQYF. Supplemented by reference TRBV19 and TRBJ2-7, the full variable domain reads DGGITQSPKYLFRKEGQNVTLSCEQNLNHDAMYWYRQDPGQGLRLIYYSQIVNDFQKGDIAEGYSVSREKKESFPLTVTSAQKNPTAFYLCASSMWKSSYEQYFGPGTRLTVT.

This sequence joins TRBV7-2 and TRBJ1-4; D gene unclear. Trimming stripped 1 base from V and 8 bases from J, with 11 bases between. Germline CDR1 and CDR2: SGHTA and FQGNSA. This CDR3 is built from 14 residues. CDR3 sequence: CASSLGLLGEKLFF. For the CDR3, the DNA is TGTGCCAGCAGCTTAGGTCTTTTGGGCGAAAAACTGTTTTTT.

This rearrangement joins TRBV7-2 to TRBJ1-1; possibly TRBD1 for D (5 bases). The CDR3 extends over 13 amino acids. CDR1 and CDR2 (germline): SGHTA, FQGNSA. Trimming removed 6 bases at V and 4 bases at J, with 12 bases between. In nucleotides, the CDR3 is TGTGCCAGCAGTCTAAGTAGGGGCACTGAAGCTTTCTTT. Translation: CASSLSRGTEAFF.

This sequence joins TRBV18 and TRBJ1-1; a possible D gene is TRBD1 (5 bases). The CDR3 sequence is 14 residues long. Trimming stripped 0 bases from V and 5 bases from J, with 10 bases between. The germline V gene encodes CDR1 KGHSH and CDR2 LQKENI. The CDR3 loop is CASSPPSGQTEAFF. The CDR3 coding sequence is TGTGCCAGCTCACCACCGTCAGGGCAAACTGAAGCTTTCTTT.

The rearrangement joins TRBV5-5 to TRBJ2-7; 8 bases fit TRBD2. Germline V CDR1 and CDR2: SGHKS, YYEKEE (reference sequence). There are 17 residues in the CDR3. V lost 0 bases to trimming and J lost 0 bases; unmatched junction nucleotides: 8. The CDR3 nucleotides are TGTGCCAGCAGCTTGGACGGGGGGGCCTTGGGCTCCTACGAGCAGTACTTC. It translates to CASSLDGGALGSYEQYF.

This chain connects TRBV20-1 to TRBJ1-1, with D unclear. CDR3 length: 13 residues. Germline CDR1 reads DFQATT; CDR2 reads SNEGSKA (reference sequence). Trimming removed 3 bases from V and 1 base from J, with 9 bases in between. Written as DNA, the CDR3 is TGCAGTGCTAGTAAGCTTCCGAACACTGAAGCTTTCTTT. This codes for CSASKLPNTEAFF.

The V call is TRBV15, the J call TRBJ1-6; TRBD1 might be the D (5 bases). The germline V gene has CDR1 LNHNV and CDR2 YYDKDF (reference sequence). This CDR3 is built from 15 residues. V dropped 0 bases and J dropped 7 bases, with 10 bases sitting between them. The CDR3 DNA sequence: TGTGCCACCAGCAGAGATCAGGGACGAAATTCACCCCTCCACTTT. This codes for CATSRDQGRNSPLHF.

V gene TRBV30 combines with J gene TRBJ2-7; possible D gene TRBD2, 5 bases. CDR3 size: 10 residues. Germline assignment: CDR1 GTSNPN and CDR2 SVGIG (reference sequence). Trimming removed 8 bases at V and 6 bases at J, with 11 bases between. The CDR3 is CAAEVGEQYF. In DNA, the CDR3 is TGTGCCGCGGAGGTTGGCGAGCAGTACTTC. Full variable domain (missing parts from reference TRBV30 and TRBJ2-7): SQTIHQWPATLVQPVGSPLSLECTVEGTSNPNLYWYRQAAGRGLQLLFYSVGIGQISSEVPQNLSASRPQDRQFILSSKKLLLSDSGFYLCAAEVGEQYFGPGTRLTVT.

The chain couples TRBV11-2 to TRBJ1-1; D unclear. The V end was cut by 1 base, the J end by 2 bases, with 8 bases between. The germline gives CDR1 SGHAT, CDR2 FQNNGV. The length of the CDR3 is 14 residues. CDR3 nucleotide sequence: TGTGCCAGCAGCTTAGTGCGTATAAACACTGAAGCTTTCTTT. It codes for CASSLVRINTEAFF.

The chain uses TRBV10-3 and TRBJ1-2; D is perhaps TRBD1 (5 bases). Trimming removed 8 bases from V and 2 bases from J, with 12 bases in between. Germline V gene data show CDR1 as ENHRY and CDR2 as SYGVKD. The CDR3 sequence is 13 residues long. The CDR3 DNA is TGTGCCATCTCTGGAAACAGGAACTATGGCTACACCTTC. The encoded protein is CAISGNRNYGYTF.

This clone is a singleton in its sample. The rearrangement joins TRBV6-5 to TRBJ2-5, with D possibly matching TRBD2 (5 bases). The CDR3 has 14 residues. V was pared by 6 bases and J by 3 bases, with 14 bases between. CDR1 is MNHEY, CDR2 SVGAGI, per germline. CDR3 in DNA: TGTGCCAGCAGCGATCCACTAGGGAAAGAGACCCAGTACTTC. Protein: CASSDPLGKETQYF.

The chain couples TRBV4-2 to TRBJ2-5, with a weak D call TRBD2 (7 bases). V lost 1 base and J lost 2, with 14 bases in between. Germline CDR1 reads LGHNA; CDR2 reads YNFKEQ. This CDR3 is built from 16 residues. As DNA, the CDR3 is TGTGCCAGCAGCCAAGTTGGGGGGGGCCATCAAGAGACCCAGTACTTC. Translated, it gives CASSQVGGGHQETQYF.

This chain uses TRBV7-2 with TRBJ1-6; 7 bases are a match to TRBD1. V lost 0 bases, J lost 7 bases, and 6 bases stayed unmatched. The germline gives CDR1 SGHTA, CDR2 FQGNSA. This CDR3 has 16 residues. CDR3 loop: CASSLAQGRRNSPLHF. The CDR3 coding sequence is TGTGCCAGCAGCTTAGCACAGGGGCGCCGAAATTCACCCCTCCACTTT.

The chain combines TRBV4-1 with TRBJ2-1, with D possibly matching TRBD2 (6 bases). V dropped 4 bases and J dropped 0 bases, with 13 bases sitting between them. Germline V gene data show CDR1 as MGHRA and CDR2 as YSYEKL. CDR3 size: 16 residues. The chain's CDR3 is CASSLRLGGSYNEQFF. The DNA of the CDR3 is TGCGCCAGCAGCCTCAGACTCGGGGGCTCCTACAATGAGCAGTTCTTC.

The rearrangement links TRBV19 to TRBJ2-1, with D possibly matching TRBD2 (6 bases). The CDR3 is 14 amino acids. Trimming stripped 7 bases from V and 6 bases from J, with 16 bases between. Per the germline V gene, CDR1 is LNHDA and CDR2 is SQIVND (reference sequence). The chain's CDR3 is CASTLWAGSNEQFF. As DNA, the CDR3 is TGTGCCAGTACCCTATGGGCGGGGAGCAATGAGCAGTTCTTC.

The CDR3 spells CASSPGQYEQYF. CDR3 DNA sequence: TGTGCCAGCAGCCCGGGACAGTACGAGCAGTACTTC. V is TRBV11-1 and J is TRBJ2-7; 7 bases are shared with TRBD1. V lost 5 bases to trimming and J lost 4 bases; unmatched junction nucleotides: 2. Per germline, CDR1 SGHAT and CDR2 FQDESV (reference sequence). The CDR3 has 12 residues. Drawing the rest from reference TRBV11-1 and TRBJ2-7, the complete variable domain is EAEVAQSPRYKITEKSQAVAFWCDPISGHATLYWYRQILGQGPELLVQFQDESVVDDSQLPKDRFSAERLKGVDSTLKIQPAELGDSAMYLCASSPGQYEQYFGPGTRLTVT.